A single sample gave rise to the 12 T cell receptor beta chains below, sequenced in a study of CD8 T cells in ankylosing spondylitis. TCRdb called the 5' RACE reads again in MiXCR, with one record for every CDR3 protein. The sample includes about 170,000 distinct CDR3 sequences, around 20% of them seen just once. Sequences were obtained from blood, either unsorted or a sorted T cell fraction (not recorded which). The receptor source for this set is a male donor with ankylosing spondylitis or in good health (not recorded which).

The genes are TRBV2 and TRBJ2-2, with TRBD2 matching over 13 bases. The CDR3 is 15 residues long. Germline V gene sequence: CDR1 SNHLY, CDR2 FYNNEI. The ends lost 7 bases at V and 7 bases at J; junction bases unmatched: 6. CDR3 bases: TGTGCCAGCATGGGACTAGCGGGAAGGGTCGGGGAGCTGTTTTTT. Translating it yields CASMGLAGRVGELFF.

This clonotype came up many times. J is TRBJ2-1 and V is TRBV5-1, with D perhaps being TRBD1 or TRBD2 (6 bases each). Germline assignment: CDR1 SGHRS and CDR2 YFSETQ. Trimming removed 0 bases at V and 12 bases at J, with 19 bases between. The CDR3 is made up of 15 amino acids. The DNA of the CDR3 is TGCGCCAGCAGCTTGGGTCGATGGGGGGCCTCGGGGCAGTTCTTC. Amino acid sequence: CASSLGRWGASGQFF.

This clonotype was counted a few times. V is TRBV12-3 or TRBV12-4 and J is TRBJ2-1; either TRBD1 or TRBD2 may fit D (5 bases each). The CDR3 runs 17 residues. V lost 1 base to trimming and J lost 6 bases, with 19 bases between them. The CDR3 DNA reads as TGTGCCAGCAGTTTAGGACGGGACGGGTCATACAGCAATGAGCAGTTCTTC. It translates to CASSLGRDGSYSNEQFF.

This clonotype was seen many times. The rearrangement joins TRBV20-1 to TRBJ2-5, with TRBD2 matching over 8 bases. J lost 4 bases, V lost 0 bases, and 7 bases had no gene match. Looked up from germline, CDR1 is DFQATT and CDR2 is SNEGSKA (reference sequence). CDR3 size: 15 residues. The CDR3 sequence is CSARDPSGHGETQYF. The CDR3 DNA reads as TGCAGTGCTAGAGACCCTAGCGGGCATGGAGAGACCCAGTACTTC.

A single count supports this clonotype. V gene TRBV29-1 combines with J gene TRBJ1-4, with D possibly being TRBD1 (5 bases). V dropped 3 bases and J dropped 2 bases, with 7 bases sitting between them. The CDR3 is made up of 13 amino acids. CDR1 SQVTM and CDR2 ANQGSEA come from the germline V gene. CDR3 nucleotides: TGCAGCGTTGAGGGGGGTACTAATGAAAAACTGTTTTTT. Its protein product is CSVEGGTNEKLFF. The full variable domain, rest sourced from reference TRBV29-1 and TRBJ1-4, is SAVISQKPSRDICQRGTSLTIQCQVDSQVTMMFWYRQQPGQSLTLIATANQGSEATYESGFVIDKFPISRPNLTFSTLTVSNMSPEDSSIYLCSVEGGTNEKLFFGSGTQLSVL.

This clonotype was recorded a few times. This rearrangement joins TRBV4-2 to TRBJ2-1; 11 bases fit TRBD2. With 4 bases clipped from V and 8 bases from J, the junction kept 7 bases outside the gene matches. This CDR3 contains 15 residues. The germline CDR1 and CDR2 sequences are LGHNA and YNFKEQ. CDR3 DNA sequence: TGTGCCAGCAGCCTCTCCGGGACTAGCGGAGATGAGCAGTTCTTC. Its translation: CASSLSGTSGDEQFF.

The rearrangement uses TRBV7-3 and TRBJ2-3; TRBD2 matches 7 bases. In germline, CDR1 is SGHTA, CDR2 FQGTGA. This CDR3 comprises 14 residues. With 3 bases clipped from V and 3 bases from J, the junction kept 3 bases outside the gene matches. The CDR3 nucleotides read TGTGCCAGCAGCTTGCTAGCGGATACAGATACGCAGTATTTT. Amino acids: CASSLLADTDTQYF. The full variable domain, completed using reference TRBV7-3 and TRBJ2-3, is GAGVSQTPSNKVTEKGKYVELRCDPISGHTALYWYRQSLGQGPEFLIYFQGTGAADDSGLPNDRFFAVRPEGSVSTLKIQRTERGDSAVYLCASSLLADTDTQYFGPGTRLTVL.

This clonotype was counted many times. The chain recombines TRBV12-3 or TRBV12-4 with TRBJ1-5; TRBD1 matches at 8 bases. CDR3 size: 13 residues. The V gene end was trimmed by 6 bases and the J gene end by 11 bases; junction bases not matched to a gene: 9. The CDR3 sequence is CASSPKQGVSQHF. The CDR3 DNA reads as TGTGCCAGCAGCCCTAAACAGGGGGTGTCCCAGCATTTT.

In this sample, this clonotype turned up many times. The rearrangement links TRBV5-1 to TRBJ1-1; 12 positions match TRBD1. Germline V gene data show CDR1 as SGHRS and CDR2 as YFSETQ. The V gene end was trimmed by 3 bases and the J gene end by 3 bases; junction bases not matched to a gene: 9. The CDR3 has 17 amino acids. CDR3 loop: CASSSGTGGIRDTEAFF. The CDR3, as DNA: TGCGCCAGCAGCTCCGGGACAGGGGGCATTAGGGACACTGAAGCTTTCTTT.

This clonotype has just a few counts. The V gene is TRBV28, the J gene TRBJ2-6, with D tentatively TRBD1 (5 bases). Trimming took 7 bases from V and 2 from J, leaving 12 bases between them. Germline-derived CDR1 and CDR2 are MDHEN and SYDVKM. This CDR3 has 15 residues. The CDR3 reads CASIGQGTGANVLTF. The DNA for the CDR3 is TGTGCCAGCATCGGGCAGGGAACTGGGGCCAACGTCCTGACTTTC. The variable domain in full, completed from reference TRBV28 and TRBJ2-6, reads DVKVTQSSRYLVKRTGEKVFLECVQDMDHENMFWYRQDPGLGLRLIYFSYDVKMKEKGDIPEGYSVSREKKERFSLILESASTNQTSMYLCASIGQGTGANVLTFGAGSRLTVL.

This clonotype was found a few times. The CDR3 loop reads CAISPQGGVSYEQYF. CDR3 in DNA: TGTGCCATCAGTCCCCAGGGGGGGGTATCCTACGAGCAGTACTTC. The chain employs TRBV10-3 and TRBJ2-7; D assignment may be TRBD1 or TRBD2 (7 bases each). Trimming took 5 bases from V and 1 from J, leaving 15 bases between them. Germline V gene data show CDR1 as ENHRY and CDR2 as SYGVKD. This CDR3 spans 15 amino acids.

This clonotype was seen a handful of times. J is TRBJ2-1 and V is TRBV5-5; 7 nucleotides line up with TRBD2. The CDR3 contains 16 residues. Germline V gene sequence: CDR1 SGHKS, CDR2 YYEKEE (reference sequence). Trimming cost V 0 bases and J 3 bases; bases outside gene matches: 6. Here the CDR3 DNA reads TGTGCCAGCAGCTTGGGGGCGGGAGACCACTACAATGAGCAGTTCTTC. As protein: CASSLGAGDHYNEQFF.